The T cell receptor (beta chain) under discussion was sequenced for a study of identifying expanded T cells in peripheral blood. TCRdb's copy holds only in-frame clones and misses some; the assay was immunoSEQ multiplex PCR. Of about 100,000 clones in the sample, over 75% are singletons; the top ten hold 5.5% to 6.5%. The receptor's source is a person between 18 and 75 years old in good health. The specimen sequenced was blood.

CDR3 amino acids: CAWTQGFGSNQPQHF. CDR3 coding DNA: TGTGCCTGGACTCAAGGGTTCGGTAGCAATCAGCCCCAGCATTTT. The rearrangement uses TRBV30 and TRBJ1-5; D ambiguous. CDR1 is GTSNPN and CDR2 is SVGIG in the germline V gene (reference sequence). Trimming pared 4 bases from V and 0 bases from J, leaving 13 bases between. The CDR3 has 15 residues.